The clone carrying this T cell receptor beta chain has only a few counts. This CDR3 is 14 amino acids long. The V and J ends lost 6 bases and 0 bases, in that order; junction bases with no gene match: 4. Per germline, CDR1 DFQATT and CDR2 SNEGSKA (reference sequence). The data stem from a study of neurological immune-mediated disorders. TCRdb reprocessed the 5' RACE reads with MiXCR, giving one entry per CDR3 protein. The repertoire holds about 55,000 distinct CDR3 sequences, roughly 4.3% seen once, with 2.9% in the top ten. The sequenced sample was PBMCs. This receptor was obtained from a man in his forties or fifties with multiple sclerosis. V usage is TRBV20-1 and J usage is TRBJ2-2; 7 positions agree with TRBD2. DNA of the CDR3: TGCAGTGCACCCGGGACTACGAACACCGGGGAGCTGTTTTTT. Amino acids: CSAPGTTNTGELFF.